The 18 T cell receptor beta chains below were found in one sample sequenced in a study of blood T cell repertoires in COVID-19. The table came from immunoSEQ multiplex PCR; TCRdb's copy has only in-frame clones and leaves some out. This sample yields 450,000 or so clones, of which approximately 89% are seen a single time; approximately 0.9% belongs to the top ten. The source material was peripheral blood. These receptors were collected from a man aged 18 to 29 with COVID-19, enrolled during active disease.

This rearrangement joins TRBV3-1 (or the pseudogene TRBV3-2) to TRBJ2-5, with 12 bases identical to TRBD2. The CDR3 loop spans 18 amino acids. In germline, CDR1 is LGHDT, CDR2 YNNKEL (reference sequence). Losses at the gene ends were 4 bases for V and 0 bases for J; bases not matched to a gene: 9. Written as DNA, the CDR3 is TGTGCCAGCAGCCCAGGACTAGCGGGACCCACTTACCAAGAGACCCAGTACTTC. Translated: CASSPGLAGPTYQETQYF.

This CDR3 reads CAVQGGWTGELFF. For the CDR3, the DNA is TGTGCCGTGCAAGGGGGCTGGACCGGGGAGCTGTTTTTT. The chain links TRBV6-5 to TRBJ2-2; 7 nucleotides match TRBD1. This CDR3 comprises 13 residues. V lost 11 bases to trimming and J lost 5 bases; unmatched junction nucleotides: 8. Germline V gene data show CDR1 as MNHEY and CDR2 as SVGAGI.

The chain has TRBV5-1 and TRBJ1-2; perhaps TRBD1 as D (6 bases). Germline V CDR1 and CDR2: SGHRS, YFSETQ. Trimming removed 3 bases from V and 2 bases from J, with 11 bases in between. The CDR3 totals 14 residues. CDR3 DNA: TGCGCCAGCAGCTCAGTACAGGGAAACTATGGCTACACCTTC. The encoded protein is CASSSVQGNYGYTF. Together with reference TRBV5-1 and TRBJ1-2, the CDR3 gives the full variable domain: KAGVTQTPRYLIKTRGQQVTLSCSPISGHRSVSWYQQTPGQGLQFLFEYFSETQRNKGNFPGRFSGRQFSNSRSEMNVSTLELGDSALYLCASSSVQGNYGYTFGSGTRLTVV.

V and J are TRBV6-2 or TRBV6-3 and TRBJ1-2; 12 nucleotides align to TRBD1. This CDR3 contains 17 residues. With V trimmed by 4 bases and J by 4 bases, 10 bases remained unmatched. Germline CDR1 is MNHEY and CDR2 is SVGEGT. The CDR3 loop reads CASSFSIGTGGLYGYTF. Written as DNA, the CDR3 is TGTGCCAGCAGTTTTTCCATTGGGACAGGGGGCCTCTATGGCTACACCTTC.

J is TRBJ2-1 and V is TRBV27; D is perhaps TRBD1 (6 bases). V gave up 7 bases and J gave up 6 bases, with 16 bases separating them. This CDR3 region has 14 residues. Looked up from germline, CDR1 is MNHEY and CDR2 is SMNVEV (reference sequence). Written as DNA, the CDR3 is TGTGCCAGCAATCTAGGGGGTCCGGGCAATGAGCAGTTCTTC. It specifies CASNLGGPGNEQFF.

There are many counts of this clone. The rearrangement uses TRBV7-8 and TRBJ2-2; TRBD2 aligns across 13 bases. The CDR3 covers 15 residues. Trimming at V came to 5 bases and at J to 6 bases, leaving 3 bases not matched to a gene. The germline gives CDR1 SGHVS, CDR2 FQNEAQ. The CDR3 bases are TGTGCCAGCAGCATAACTAGCGGGGGGGCCGGGGAGCTGTTTTTT. It codes for CASSITSGGAGELFF.

J is TRBJ2-7 and V is TRBV5-4; 13 bases match TRBD2. CDR1 and CDR2 from the germline V gene are SGHNT and YYREEE (reference sequence). V lost 4 bases, J lost 2 bases, and 3 bases stayed unmatched. The length of the CDR3 is 15 residues. DNA for the CDR3: TGTGCCAGCAGCCTGGGGACTAGCGGGGCCTACGAGCAGTACTTC. Residues: CASSLGTSGAYEQYF. Based on the CDR3 plus reference TRBV5-4 and TRBJ2-7, the full variable domain is ETGVTQSPTHLIKTRGQQVTLRCSSQSGHNTVSWYQQALGQGPQFIFQYYREEENGRGNFPPRFSGLQFPNYSSELNVNALELDDSALYLCASSLGTSGAYEQYFGPGTRLTVT.

This sequence joins TRBV3-1 (or the pseudogene TRBV3-2) and TRBJ2-4, with a weak D call TRBD1 (5 bases). This CDR3 has 15 residues. Germline lookup yields CDR1 LGHDT and CDR2 YNNKEL (reference sequence). Trimming shortened V by 2 bases and J by 0 bases, and 8 bases separated the two germline ends. The CDR3 loop is CASSQRQLAKNIQYF. The CDR3 DNA follows: TGTGCCAGCAGCCAAAGACAGCTAGCCAAAAACATTCAGTACTTC.

V is TRBV6-5 and J is TRBJ1-5, with 7 bases fitting TRBD1. J gave up 6 bases and V 6 bases, and 8 bases lay outside the gene matches. The CDR3 spans 14 residues. Germline V gene lookup returns CDR1 MNHEY and CDR2 SVGAGI. The CDR3 nucleotides are TGTGCCAGCAGCCTCTTCGCAGGGGGTCAGCCCCAGCATTTT. As protein: CASSLFAGGQPQHF.

The chain links TRBV5-4 to TRBJ2-7, with a tentative D call TRBD1 (6 bases). The germline V and J ends were trimmed by 1 base and 1 base, with 9 bases remaining between them. The CDR3 covers 14 residues. Germline CDR1 is SGHNT and CDR2 is YYREEE (reference sequence). The CDR3 DNA sequence: TGTGCCAGCAGCTTGAAAACAGGGTCCTACGAGCAGTACTTC. Encoded protein: CASSLKTGSYEQYF.

A single count supports this clone. The chain has TRBV11-2 and TRBJ2-1; maybe TRBD1 (5 bases). This CDR3 contains 15 residues. Trimming stripped 5 bases from V and 3 bases from J, with 14 bases between. Germline loops: CDR1 SGHAT, CDR2 FQNNGV. As DNA, the CDR3 is TGTGCCAGCAGCGGCAACCCTGGACACTACAATGAGCAGTTCTTC. Residues: CASSGNPGHYNEQFF.

Only a few counts were recorded for this clone. The CDR3 nucleotides read TGCGCCAGCAGCGCGGGACAGAACCCTGGCTACACCTTC. Translating it yields CASSAGQNPGYTF. The chain employs TRBV5-1 and TRBJ1-2; 7 bases line up with TRBD1. The trim removed 4 bases at V and 7 bases at J, leaving 7 bases unmatched. The CDR3 has 13 amino acids. Per the germline V gene, CDR1 is SGHRS and CDR2 is YFSETQ.

The chain joins TRBV7-2 to TRBJ2-5; 13 nucleotides align to TRBD2. The CDR3 spans 16 residues. Germline V gene data show CDR1 as SGHTA and CDR2 as FQGNSA. Unmatched junction bases numbered 6, after V lost 3 bases and J lost 5 bases. Here the CDR3 DNA reads TGTGCCAGCAGCTTGGTGACTAGCGGGAGGCGGGAGACCCAGTACTTC. The encoded protein is CASSLVTSGRRETQYF.

The chain uses TRBV6-6 and TRBJ2-6, with TRBD1 identical over 9 bases. The CDR3 sequence is 18 residues long. Germline CDR1 reads MNHNY; CDR2 reads SVGAGI (reference sequence). The V and J ends lost 5 bases and 0 bases, in that order; junction bases with no gene match: 8. The DNA of the CDR3 is TGTGCCAGCAGTCCCGGGACAGGGTCCTACTCTGGGGCCAACGTCCTGACTTTC. Encoded protein: CASSPGTGSYSGANVLTF.

The rearrangement joins TRBV7-6 to TRBJ2-3; 8 bases line up with TRBD1. CDR3 length: 15 amino acids. With V trimmed by 2 bases and J by 2 bases, 3 bases remained unmatched. Germline CDR1 and CDR2: SGHVS and FNYEAQ. CDR3 in amino acids: CASSLTTGVTDTQYF. DNA of the CDR3: TGTGCCAGCAGCTTAACGACAGGGGTCACAGATACGCAGTATTTT.

This clone was seen a few times. The chain carries TRBV7-9 and TRBJ2-1; D remains unclear. V gave up 8 bases and J gave up 0 bases, with 8 bases separating them. Germline CDR1 and CDR2: SEHNR and FQNEAQ (reference sequence). The length of the CDR3 is 13 residues. The CDR3 is CASLAASYNEQFF. For the CDR3, the DNA is TGTGCCAGCCTGGCGGCCTCCTACAATGAGCAGTTCTTC.

CDR3 sequence (DNA): TGTGCCAGCAGCTTCGGGGTCAATGAGCAGTTCTTC. This translates into CASSFGVNEQFF. The rearrangement uses TRBV7-9 and TRBJ2-1; possible D gene TRBD2, 5 bases. Deletions cut 3 bases from V and 6 bases from J, with 6 bases between. The CDR3 length is 12 residues. CDR1 is SEHNR, CDR2 FQNEAQ, per germline (reference sequence).

DNA of the CDR3: TGTGCCAGCAGCGTAGACTTTACGGGAGGCATAGATACGCAGTATTTT. Encoded protein: CASSVDFTGGIDTQYF. V and J are TRBV9 and TRBJ2-3; 7 nucleotides agree with TRBD2. The V gene end was trimmed by 0 bases and the J gene end by 5 bases; junction bases not matched to a gene: 9. The CDR3 consists of 16 residues. Germline V gene lookup returns CDR1 SGDLS and CDR2 YYNGEE.